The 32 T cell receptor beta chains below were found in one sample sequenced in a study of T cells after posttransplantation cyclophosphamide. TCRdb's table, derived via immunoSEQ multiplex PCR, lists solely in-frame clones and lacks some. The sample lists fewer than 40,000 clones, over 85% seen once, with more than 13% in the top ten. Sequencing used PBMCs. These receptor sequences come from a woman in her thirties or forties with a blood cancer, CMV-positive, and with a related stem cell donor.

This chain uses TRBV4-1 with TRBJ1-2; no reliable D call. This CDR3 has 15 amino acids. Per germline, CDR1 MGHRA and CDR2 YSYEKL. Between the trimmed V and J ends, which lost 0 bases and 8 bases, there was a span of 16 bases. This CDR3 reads CASSQDGQALWGYTF. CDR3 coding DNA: TGCGCCAGCAGCCAAGATGGGCAGGCCTTGTGGGGCTACACCTTC.

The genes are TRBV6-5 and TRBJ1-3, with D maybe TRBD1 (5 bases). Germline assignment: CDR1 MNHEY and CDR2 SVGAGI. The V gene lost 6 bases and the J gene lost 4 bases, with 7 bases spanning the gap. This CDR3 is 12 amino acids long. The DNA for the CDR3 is TGTGCCAGCAGCTCAGGGGGAAACACCATATATTTT. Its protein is CASSSGGNTIYF.

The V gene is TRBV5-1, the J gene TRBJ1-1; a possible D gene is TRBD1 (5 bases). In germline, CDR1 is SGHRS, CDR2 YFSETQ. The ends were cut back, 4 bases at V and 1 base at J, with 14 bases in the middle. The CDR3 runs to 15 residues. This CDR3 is CASSVRGGGNTEAFF. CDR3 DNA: TGCGCCAGCAGCGTCCGTGGGGGGGGGAACACTGAAGCTTTCTTT.

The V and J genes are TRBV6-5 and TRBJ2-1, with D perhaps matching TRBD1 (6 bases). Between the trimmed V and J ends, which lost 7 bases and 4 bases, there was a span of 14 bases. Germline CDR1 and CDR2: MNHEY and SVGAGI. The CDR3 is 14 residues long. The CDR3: CASTRDIRYNEQFF. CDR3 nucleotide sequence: TGTGCCAGCACCCGGGACATTAGATACAATGAGCAGTTCTTC.

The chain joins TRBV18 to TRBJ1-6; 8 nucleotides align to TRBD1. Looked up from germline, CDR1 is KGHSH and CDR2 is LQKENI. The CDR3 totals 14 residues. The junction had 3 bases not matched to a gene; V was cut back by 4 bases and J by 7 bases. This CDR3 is CASSRGQENSPLHF. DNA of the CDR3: TGTGCCAGCTCACGGGGACAGGAGAATTCACCCCTCCACTTT.

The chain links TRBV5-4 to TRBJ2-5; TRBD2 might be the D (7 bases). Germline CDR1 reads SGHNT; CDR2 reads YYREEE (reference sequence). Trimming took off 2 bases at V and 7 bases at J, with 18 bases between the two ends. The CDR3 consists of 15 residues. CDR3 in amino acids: CASSLQGGRYGTQYF. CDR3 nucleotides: TGTGCCAGCAGCTTACAGGGAGGGAGGTACGGGACCCAGTACTTC. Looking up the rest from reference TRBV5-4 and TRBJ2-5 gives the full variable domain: ETGVTQSPTHLIKTRGQQVTLRCSSQSGHNTVSWYQQALGQGPQFIFQYYREEENGRGNFPPRFSGLQFPNYSSELNVNALELDDSALYLCASSLQGGRYGTQYFGPGTRLLVL.

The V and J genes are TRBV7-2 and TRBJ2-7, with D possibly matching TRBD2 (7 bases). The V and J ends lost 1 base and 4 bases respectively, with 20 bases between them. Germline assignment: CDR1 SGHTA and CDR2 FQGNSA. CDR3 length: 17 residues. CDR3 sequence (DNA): TGTGCCAGCAGCTTAGAGGAGGGGGGGCGCCGATCGTACGAGCAGTACTTC. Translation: CASSLEEGGRRSYEQYF.

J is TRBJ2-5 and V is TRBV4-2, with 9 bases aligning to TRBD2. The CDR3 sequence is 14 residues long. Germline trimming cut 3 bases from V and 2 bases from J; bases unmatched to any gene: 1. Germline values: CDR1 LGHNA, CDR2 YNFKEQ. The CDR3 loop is CASSQTSGQETQYF. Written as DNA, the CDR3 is TGTGCCAGCAGCCAGACTAGCGGACAAGAGACCCAGTACTTC.

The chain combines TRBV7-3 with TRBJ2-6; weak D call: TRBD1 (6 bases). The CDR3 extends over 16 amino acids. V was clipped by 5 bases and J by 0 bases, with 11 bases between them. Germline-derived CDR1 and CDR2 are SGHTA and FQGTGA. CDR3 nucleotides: TGTGCCAGCAGCATTACGACAGGCTCTGGGGCCAACGTCCTGACTTTC. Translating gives CASSITTGSGANVLTF.

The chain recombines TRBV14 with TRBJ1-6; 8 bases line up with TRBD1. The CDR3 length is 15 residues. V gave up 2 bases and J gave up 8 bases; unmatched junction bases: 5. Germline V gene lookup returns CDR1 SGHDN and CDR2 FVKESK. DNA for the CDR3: TGTGCCAGCAGCCAAAGAGGACAGGGATATTCACCCCTCCACTTT. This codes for CASSQRGQGYSPLHF.

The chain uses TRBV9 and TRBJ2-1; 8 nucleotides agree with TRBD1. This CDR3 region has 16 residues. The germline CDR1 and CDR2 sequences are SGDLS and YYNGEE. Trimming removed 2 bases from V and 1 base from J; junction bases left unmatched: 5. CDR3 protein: CASSVSRDRSYNEQFF. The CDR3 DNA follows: TGTGCCAGCAGCGTCTCCCGGGACAGGTCCTACAATGAGCAGTTCTTC.

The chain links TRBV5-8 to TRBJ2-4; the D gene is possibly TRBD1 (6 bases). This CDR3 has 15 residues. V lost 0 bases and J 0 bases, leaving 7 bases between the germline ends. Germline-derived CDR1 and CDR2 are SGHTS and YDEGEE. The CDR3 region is CASSLGTVAKNIQYF. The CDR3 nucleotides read TGTGCCAGCAGCTTGGGGACAGTAGCCAAAAACATTCAGTACTTC. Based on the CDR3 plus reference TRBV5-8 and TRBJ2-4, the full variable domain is EAGVTQSPTHLIKTRGQQATLRCSPISGHTSVYWYQQALGLGLQFLLWYDEGEERNRGNFPPRFSGRQFPNYSSELNVNALELEDSALYLCASSLGTVAKNIQYFGAGTRLSVL.

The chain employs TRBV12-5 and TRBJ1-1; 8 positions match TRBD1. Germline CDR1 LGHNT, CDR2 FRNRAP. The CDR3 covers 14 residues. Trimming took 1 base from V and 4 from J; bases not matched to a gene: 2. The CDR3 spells CASGLGTGGTEAFF. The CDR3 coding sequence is TGTGCTAGTGGTTTGGGTACAGGGGGCACTGAAGCTTTCTTT.

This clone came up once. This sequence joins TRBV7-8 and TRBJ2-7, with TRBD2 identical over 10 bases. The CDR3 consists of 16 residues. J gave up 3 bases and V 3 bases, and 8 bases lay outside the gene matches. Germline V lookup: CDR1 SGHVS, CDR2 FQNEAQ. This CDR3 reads CASSLEASGGFYEQYF. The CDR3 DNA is TGTGCCAGCAGCTTGGAGGCTAGCGGGGGCTTCTACGAGCAGTACTTC.

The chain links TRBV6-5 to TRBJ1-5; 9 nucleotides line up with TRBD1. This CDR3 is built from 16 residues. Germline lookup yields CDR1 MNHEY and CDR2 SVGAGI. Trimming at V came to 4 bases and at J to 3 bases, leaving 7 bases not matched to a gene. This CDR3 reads CASSSRTGAFNQPQHF. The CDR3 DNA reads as TGTGCCAGCAGTTCCAGGACAGGGGCGTTCAATCAGCCCCAGCATTTT.

In DNA, the CDR3 is TGCGCCAGCAGCCCGACCGGGACTAAGAACACCGGGGAGCTGTTTTTT. Protein sequence: CASSPTGTKNTGELFF. J is TRBJ2-2 and V is TRBV5-1; 7 positions match TRBD2. The germline V gene has CDR1 SGHRS and CDR2 YFSETQ. V gave up 4 bases and J gave up 1 base; unmatched junction bases: 7. This CDR3 has 16 amino acids.

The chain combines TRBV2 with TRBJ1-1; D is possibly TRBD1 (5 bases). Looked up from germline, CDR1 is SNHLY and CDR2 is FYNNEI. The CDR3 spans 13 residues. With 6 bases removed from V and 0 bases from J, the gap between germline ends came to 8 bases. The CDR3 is CASSRQLNTEAFF. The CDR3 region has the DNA TGTGCCAGCAGCCGACAGTTGAACACTGAAGCTTTCTTT.

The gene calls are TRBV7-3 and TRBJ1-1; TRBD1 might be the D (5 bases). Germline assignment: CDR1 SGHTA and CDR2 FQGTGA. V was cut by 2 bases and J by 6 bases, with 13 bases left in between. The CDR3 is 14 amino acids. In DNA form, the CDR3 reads TGTGCCAGCAGCTTAGACTGGGGCGGCGCTGAAGCTTTCTTT. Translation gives CASSLDWGGAEAFF.

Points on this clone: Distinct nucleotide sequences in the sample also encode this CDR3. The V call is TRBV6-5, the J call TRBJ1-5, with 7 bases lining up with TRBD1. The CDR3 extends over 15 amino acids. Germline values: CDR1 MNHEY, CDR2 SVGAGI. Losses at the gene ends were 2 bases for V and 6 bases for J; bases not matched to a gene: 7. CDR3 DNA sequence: TGTGCCAGCAGTTACGGCCAGGGGGTAGGTCAGCCCCAGCATTTT. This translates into CASSYGQGVGQPQHF.

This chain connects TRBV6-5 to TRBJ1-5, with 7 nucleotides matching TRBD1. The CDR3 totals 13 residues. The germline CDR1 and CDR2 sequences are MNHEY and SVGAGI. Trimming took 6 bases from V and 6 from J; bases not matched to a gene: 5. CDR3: CASSQGTAQPQHF. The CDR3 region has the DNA TGTGCCAGCAGCCAAGGGACAGCTCAGCCCCAGCATTTT.

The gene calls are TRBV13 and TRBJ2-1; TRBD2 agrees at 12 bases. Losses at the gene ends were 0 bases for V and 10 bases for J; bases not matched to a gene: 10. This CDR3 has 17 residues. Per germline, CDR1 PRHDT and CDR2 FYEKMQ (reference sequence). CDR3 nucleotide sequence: TGTGCCAGCAGCTTAGGACTAGCGGGGGGCCCGGGCGCCGAGCAGTTCTTC. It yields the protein CASSLGLAGGPGAEQFF.

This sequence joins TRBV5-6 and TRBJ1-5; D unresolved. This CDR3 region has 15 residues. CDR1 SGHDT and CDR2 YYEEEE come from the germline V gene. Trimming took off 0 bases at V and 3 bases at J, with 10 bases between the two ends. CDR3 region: CASSLAGHFNQPQHF. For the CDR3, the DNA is TGTGCCAGCAGCTTGGCCGGTCACTTCAATCAGCCCCAGCATTTT.

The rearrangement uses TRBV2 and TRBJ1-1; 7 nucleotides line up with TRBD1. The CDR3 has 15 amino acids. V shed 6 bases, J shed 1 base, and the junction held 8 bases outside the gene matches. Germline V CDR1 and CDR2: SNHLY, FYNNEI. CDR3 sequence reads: CASREQGVENTEAFF. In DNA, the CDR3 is TGTGCCAGCAGGGAGCAGGGGGTGGAGAACACTGAAGCTTTCTTT.

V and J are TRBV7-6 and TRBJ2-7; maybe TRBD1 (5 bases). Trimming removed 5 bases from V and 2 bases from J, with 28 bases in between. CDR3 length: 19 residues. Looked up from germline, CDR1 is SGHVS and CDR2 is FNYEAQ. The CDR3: CASSRGLEIREWFPYEQYF. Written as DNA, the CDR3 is TGTGCCAGCAGCCGAGGCTTAGAGATCAGGGAATGGTTTCCCTACGAGCAGTACTTC.

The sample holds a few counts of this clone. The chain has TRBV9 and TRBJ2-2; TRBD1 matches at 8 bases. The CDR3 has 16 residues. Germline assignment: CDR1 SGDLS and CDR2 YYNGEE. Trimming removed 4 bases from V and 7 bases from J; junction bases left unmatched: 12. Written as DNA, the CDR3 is TGTGCCAGCAGCCGCCGGTTACAGGGGGTTGGCGGGGAGCTGTTTTTT. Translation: CASSRRLQGVGGELFF.

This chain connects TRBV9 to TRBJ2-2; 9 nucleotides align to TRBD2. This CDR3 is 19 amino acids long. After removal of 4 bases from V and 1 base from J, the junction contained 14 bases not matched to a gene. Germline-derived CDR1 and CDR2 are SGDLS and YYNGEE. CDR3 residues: CASSLEPKAGGRNTGELFF. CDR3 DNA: TGTGCCAGCAGCTTAGAACCTAAAGCGGGGGGTAGGAACACCGGGGAGCTGTTTTTT.

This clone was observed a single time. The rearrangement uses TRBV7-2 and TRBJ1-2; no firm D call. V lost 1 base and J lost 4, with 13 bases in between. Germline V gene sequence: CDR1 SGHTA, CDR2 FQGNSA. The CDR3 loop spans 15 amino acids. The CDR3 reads CASSLGNSLGYGYTF. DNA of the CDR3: TGTGCCAGCAGCTTAGGAAACTCCCTTGGCTATGGCTACACCTTC.

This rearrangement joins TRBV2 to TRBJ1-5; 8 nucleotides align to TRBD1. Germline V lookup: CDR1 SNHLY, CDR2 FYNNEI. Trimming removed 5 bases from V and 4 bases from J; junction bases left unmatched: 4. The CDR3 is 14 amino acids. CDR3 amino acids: CASSQGARNQPQHF. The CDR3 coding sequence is TGTGCCAGCAGTCAGGGGGCGCGGAATCAGCCCCAGCATTTT.

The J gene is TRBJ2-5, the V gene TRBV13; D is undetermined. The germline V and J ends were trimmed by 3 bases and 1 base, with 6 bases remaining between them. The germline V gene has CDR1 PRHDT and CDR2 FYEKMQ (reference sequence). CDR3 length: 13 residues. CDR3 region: CASSFGSQETQYF. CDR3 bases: TGTGCCAGCAGCTTCGGGTCCCAAGAGACCCAGTACTTC.

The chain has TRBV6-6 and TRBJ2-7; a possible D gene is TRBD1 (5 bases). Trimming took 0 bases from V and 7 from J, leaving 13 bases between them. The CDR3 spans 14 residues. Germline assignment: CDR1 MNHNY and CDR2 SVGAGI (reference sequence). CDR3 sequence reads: CASSYSGAAREQYF. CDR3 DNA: TGTGCCAGCAGTTACTCAGGGGCAGCTAGAGAGCAGTACTTC.

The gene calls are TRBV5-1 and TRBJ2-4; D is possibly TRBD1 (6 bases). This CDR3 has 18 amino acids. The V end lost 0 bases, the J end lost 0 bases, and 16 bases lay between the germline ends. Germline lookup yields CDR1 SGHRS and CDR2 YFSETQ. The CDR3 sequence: CASSLDAPGRGAKNIQYF. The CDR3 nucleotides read TGCGCCAGCAGCTTGGATGCCCCTGGCAGGGGAGCCAAAAACATTCAGTACTTC.

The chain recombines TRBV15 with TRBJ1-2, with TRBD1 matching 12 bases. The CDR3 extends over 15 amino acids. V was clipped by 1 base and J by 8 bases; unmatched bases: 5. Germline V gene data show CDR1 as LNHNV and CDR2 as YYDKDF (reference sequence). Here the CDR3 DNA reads TGTGCCACCAGCAGAGGGGACAGGGGGCGCTCCGGCTACACCTTC. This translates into CATSRGDRGRSGYTF.